This T cell receptor (beta chain) was profiled in a study of Ad26.COV2.S vaccination and SARS-CoV-2 variants. Libraries were prepared by immunoSEQ multiplex PCR; TCRdb keeps only in-frame clonotypes and omits some of them. The table includes 400,000 to 500,000 clones, 89% detected once. V was clipped by 4 bases and J by 3 bases, with 13 bases between them. CDR3 length: 14 amino acids. CDR1 is SNHLY, CDR2 FYNNEI, per germline. This sample's treatment: roughly 18 received Ad26.COV2.S at low or high dose, single or two shots; roughly five received placebo; per-sample allocation not given. Collection of samples fell on day 63 after the first vaccine or placebo injection.

This clonotype was sampled from a person aged 18-60 years who received the Ad26.COV2.S COVID-19 vaccine or a placebo. This chain joins TRBV2 and TRBJ2-7; maybe TRBD2 (6 bases). This specimen was peripheral blood, taken in a trial of Ad26.COV2.S vaccine versus placebo. CDR3 protein: CASSGSGTHYEQYV. The CDR3, as DNA: TGTGCCAGCAGTGGTAGCGGTACCCACTACGAGCAGTACGTC.